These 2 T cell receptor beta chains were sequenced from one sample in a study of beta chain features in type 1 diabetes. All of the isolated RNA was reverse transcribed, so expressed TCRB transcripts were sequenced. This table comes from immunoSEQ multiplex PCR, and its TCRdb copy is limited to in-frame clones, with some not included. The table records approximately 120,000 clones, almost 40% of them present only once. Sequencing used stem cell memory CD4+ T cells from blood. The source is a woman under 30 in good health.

The CDR3 DNA reads TGTGCCAGTAGCACAGGAGGGCGACGAATTGAGCAGTTCTTC. Translation: CASSTGGRRIEQFF. V usage is TRBV19 and J usage is TRBJ2-1; D is possibly TRBD2 (6 bases). The CDR3 extends over 14 amino acids. With 6 bases removed from V and 9 bases from J, the gap between germline ends came to 18 bases. Germline-derived CDR1 and CDR2 are LNHDA and SQIVND (reference sequence).

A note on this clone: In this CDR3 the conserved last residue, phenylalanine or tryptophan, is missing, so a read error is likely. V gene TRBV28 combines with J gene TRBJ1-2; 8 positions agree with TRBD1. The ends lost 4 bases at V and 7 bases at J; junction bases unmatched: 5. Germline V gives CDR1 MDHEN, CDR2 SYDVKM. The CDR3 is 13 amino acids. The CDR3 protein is CASSSGGARGYTS. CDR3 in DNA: TGTGCCAGCAGTTCAGGGGGCGCCCGTGGCTACACCTCC.